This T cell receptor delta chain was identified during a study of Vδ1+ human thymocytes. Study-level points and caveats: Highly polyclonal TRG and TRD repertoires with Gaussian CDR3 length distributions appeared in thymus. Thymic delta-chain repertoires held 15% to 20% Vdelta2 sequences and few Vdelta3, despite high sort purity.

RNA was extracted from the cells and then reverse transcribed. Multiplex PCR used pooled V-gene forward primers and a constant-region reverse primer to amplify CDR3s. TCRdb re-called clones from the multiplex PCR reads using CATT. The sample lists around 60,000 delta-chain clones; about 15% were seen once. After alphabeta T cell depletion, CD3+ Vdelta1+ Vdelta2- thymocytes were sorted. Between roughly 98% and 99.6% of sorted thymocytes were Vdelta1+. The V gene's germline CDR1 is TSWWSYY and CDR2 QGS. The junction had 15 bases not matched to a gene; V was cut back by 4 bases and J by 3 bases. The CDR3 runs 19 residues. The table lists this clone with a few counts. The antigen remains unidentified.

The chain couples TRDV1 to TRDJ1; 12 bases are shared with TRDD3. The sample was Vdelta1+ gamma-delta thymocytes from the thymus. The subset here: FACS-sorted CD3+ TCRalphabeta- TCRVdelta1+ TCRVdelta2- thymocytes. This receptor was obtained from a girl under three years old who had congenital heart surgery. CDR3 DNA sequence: TGTGCTCTTGGGGCACGGGGTGACGCTGGGGGATACGGAGCCGATAAACTCATCTTT. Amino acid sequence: CALGARGDAGGYGADKLIF.